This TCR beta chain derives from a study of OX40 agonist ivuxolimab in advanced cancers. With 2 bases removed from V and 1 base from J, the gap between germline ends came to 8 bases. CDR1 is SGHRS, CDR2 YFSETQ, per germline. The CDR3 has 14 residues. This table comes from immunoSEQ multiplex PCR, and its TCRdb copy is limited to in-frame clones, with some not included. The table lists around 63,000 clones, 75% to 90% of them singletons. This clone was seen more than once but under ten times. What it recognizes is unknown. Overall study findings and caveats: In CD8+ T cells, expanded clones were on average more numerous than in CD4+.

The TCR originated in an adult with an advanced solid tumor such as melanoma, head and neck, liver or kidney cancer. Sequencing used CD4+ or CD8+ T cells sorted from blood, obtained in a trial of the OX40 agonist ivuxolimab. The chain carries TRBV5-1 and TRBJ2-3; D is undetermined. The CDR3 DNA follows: TGCGCCAGCAGCTTTTTGCTGGGCACAGATACGCAGTATTTT. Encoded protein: CASSFLLGTDTQYF.